A single T cell receptor (beta chain) is shown here with its context. Its cognate antigen is unknown. This entry comes from a study of CD8+ T cells in alopecia areata. In the study overall: The drug, oral tofacitinib, was given to treated patients at 5 to 10 mg twice daily. Patients in the study were on tofacitinib for 6 to 18 months, then off it for 6 months.

Study-level points and caveats: Treatment with tofacitinib significantly lowered scalp clonality and reduced expanded CD8+ clones among the top 100.

This CDR3 comprises 14 residues. V lost 5 bases to trimming and J lost 3 bases; unmatched junction nucleotides: 5. Germline V CDR1 and CDR2: MNHNS, SASEGT. Investigators isolated RNA and reverse transcribed it into cDNA to act as the sequencing template. Clones were sequenced by immunoSEQ multiplex PCR, and TCRdb holds only the in-frame ones, with some missing. The table shows around 190,000 clones, with over 55% occurring only once. As for treatment: oral pan-JAK inhibitor, 5-10 mg twice daily. Samples from alopecia areata patients were lesional scalp punch biopsies and peripheral blood. The chain uses TRBV6-1 and TRBJ2-5; 8 bases match TRBD1. The sequenced sample was CD4+ T cells sorted from blood, obtained at week 24, from a patient treated with tofacitinib. The clonotype was recovered from a human donor with alopecia areata. Written as DNA, the CDR3 is TGTGCCAGCAGTTCCGGGACAGGAAAAGAGACCCAGTACTTC. Its protein is CASSSGTGKETQYF.